One sample yielded the 16 T cell receptor beta chains listed below, sequenced in a study of shared clonotypes between healthy human individuals. TCRdb's copy holds only in-frame clones and misses some; the assay was immunoSEQ multiplex PCR. The sample yields a few million clones, 85% to 95% seen once. As defined, naive CD8 cells were CD45RO-negative and positively selected for CCR7, with terminally differentiated effector memory CD45RA+ cells excluded. What was sequenced was naive CD8+ T cells from PBMCs. Receptors were obtained from a man aged 18 to 35 in good health. Some clones in this sample may be carry-over from other donors' samples.

The gene calls are TRBV7-6 and TRBJ2-2; a weak D match, TRBD1 (5 bases). The CDR3 is 16 residues long. V gave up 2 bases and J gave up 7 bases, with 17 bases separating them. The V gene's germline CDR1 is SGHVS and CDR2 FNYEAQ. This CDR3 is CASSLLVDTHIGELFF. The CDR3 DNA is TGTGCCAGCAGCTTATTAGTGGACACGCATATCGGGGAGCTGTTTTTT.

This clone was counted once. This CDR3 is also generated by other DNA sequences in the sample. The chain combines TRBV27 with TRBJ1-5; D gene unclear. The CDR3 has 14 residues. CDR1 MNHEY and CDR2 SMNVEV come from the germline V gene (reference sequence). Trimming shortened V by 2 bases and J by 4 bases, and 9 bases separated the two germline ends. The CDR3 here is CASSLGVGNQPQHF. CDR3 in DNA: TGTGCCAGCAGTTTAGGAGTAGGGAATCAGCCCCAGCATTTT.

The chain has TRBV29-1 and TRBJ2-7; D is possibly TRBD2 (5 bases). Germline CDR1 SQVTM, CDR2 ANQGSEA. This CDR3 region has 11 residues. V was cut by 4 bases and J by 6 bases, with 10 bases left in between. The CDR3 DNA sequence: TGCAGCGTTGTGGACTCCGGCGAGCAGTACTTC. Residues: CSVVDSGEQYF.

The rearrangement joins TRBV4-1 to TRBJ1-2; possible D gene TRBD1, 5 bases. CDR3 length: 15 residues. The germline gives CDR1 MGHRA, CDR2 YSYEKL. The germline V and J ends were trimmed by 0 bases and 2 bases, with 10 bases remaining between them. CDR3 loop: CASSQEPGRNYGYTF. CDR3 coding DNA: TGCGCCAGCAGCCAAGAGCCAGGGAGGAACTATGGCTACACCTTC.

The chain couples TRBV11-2 to TRBJ2-7; 10 bases match TRBD2. Trimming cost V 5 bases and J 0 bases; bases outside gene matches: 4. Germline V gene lookup returns CDR1 SGHAT and CDR2 FQNNGV. The CDR3 runs 15 residues. This CDR3 is CASSLTSGYSYEQYF. CDR3 DNA: TGTGCCAGCAGCCTGACTAGCGGGTACTCCTACGAGCAGTACTTC.

This clone was seen a single time. J is TRBJ1-1 and V is TRBV9; 7 nucleotides line up with TRBD1. The CDR3 length is 15 residues. The junction had 6 bases not matched to a gene; V was cut back by 4 bases and J by 0 bases. Germline lookup yields CDR1 SGDLS and CDR2 YYNGEE. The CDR3 loop reads CASSPPQGLNTEAFF. DNA for the CDR3: TGTGCCAGCAGCCCACCACAGGGGCTGAACACTGAAGCTTTCTTT.

V gene TRBV27 combines with J gene TRBJ1-5; D uncertain. V gave up 4 bases and J gave up 6 bases, with 13 bases separating them. Germline V lookup: CDR1 MNHEY, CDR2 SMNVEV (reference sequence). This CDR3 comprises 14 residues. Here the CDR3 reads CASSSLGGSQPQHF. Here the CDR3 DNA reads TGTGCCAGCAGTTCTTTGGGCGGGAGTCAGCCCCAGCATTTT.

The V call is TRBV9, the J call TRBJ2-1; 8 nucleotides match TRBD2. Trimming took 3 bases from V and 8 from J; bases not matched to a gene: 13. Germline CDR1 SGDLS, CDR2 YYNGEE. This CDR3 comprises 16 residues. The DNA for the CDR3 is TGTGCCAGCAGCGCCGGAAGCGGGAGTGTTGTGGATGAGCAGTTCTTC. The encoded protein is CASSAGSGSVVDEQFF.

The V call is TRBV11-2, the J call TRBJ2-1; 9 bases are a match to TRBD2. This CDR3 is 17 amino acids long. Germline assignment: CDR1 SGHAT and CDR2 FQNNGV. Trimming at V came to 3 bases and at J to 5 bases, leaving 11 bases not matched to a gene. This CDR3 reads CASSLGRGGRADNEQFF. The CDR3 DNA is TGTGCCAGCAGCTTGGGTCGTGGCGGGAGGGCCGACAATGAGCAGTTCTTC.

This clone turned up a few times. The chain links TRBV5-1 to TRBJ1-1; no clear D gene. The germline V gene encodes CDR1 SGHRS and CDR2 YFSETQ. Deletions cut 3 bases from V and 0 bases from J, with 15 bases between. This CDR3 region has 16 residues. CDR3 DNA: TGCGCCAGCAGCTCCGCATTTACGACCCTGAACACTGAAGCTTTCTTT. Protein: CASSSAFTTLNTEAFF. The full variable domain, in which reference TRBV5-1 and TRBJ1-1 provide the parts outside the CDR3, is KAGVTQTPRYLIKTRGQQVTLSCSPISGHRSVSWYQQTPGQGLQFLFEYFSETQRNKGNFPGRFSGRQFSNSRSEMNVSTLELGDSALYLCASSSAFTTLNTEAFFGQGTRLTVV.

The CDR3: CASSYVGLEQFF. The DNA of the CDR3 is TGTGCCAGCAGCTACGTGGGGCTTGAGCAGTTCTTC. This sequence joins TRBV6-6 and TRBJ2-1, with D maybe TRBD1 (5 bases). CDR1 and CDR2 from the germline V gene are MNHNY and SVGAGI (reference sequence). The CDR3 runs to 12 residues. V lost 6 bases, J lost 9 bases, and 12 bases lay in between.

Turning to this clone: The same CDR3 arises from other DNA sequences in this sample as well. V is TRBV7-8 and J is TRBJ2-7; the D is unclear. The CDR3 runs to 13 residues. The germline CDR1 and CDR2 sequences are SGHVS and FQNEAQ. The ends were cut back, 1 base at V and 4 bases at J, with 8 bases in the middle. This chain's CDR3 is CASSLGSEYEQYF. Here the CDR3 DNA reads TGTGCCAGCAGCTTAGGGTCAGAGTACGAGCAGTACTTC.

This clone occurred a few times. Mismatch with germline at one junction end may stem from a read error. The chain employs TRBV4-2 and TRBJ1-5; D gene unclear. Germline loops: CDR1 LGHNA, CDR2 YNFKEQ. This CDR3 spans 13 amino acids. CDR3: CASSEERHQPQHF. In DNA form, the CDR3 reads TGTGCCAGCAGCGAAGAAAGACATCAGCCCCAGCATTTT.

The chain links TRBV15 to TRBJ1-5, with D unresolved. V was pared by 4 bases and J by 8 bases, with 12 bases between. The CDR3 is 13 residues long. Germline V gene data show CDR1 as LNHNV and CDR2 as YYDKDF (reference sequence). The CDR3 loop reads CATSTTPAEPQHF. The CDR3 coding sequence is TGTGCCACCAGCACCACACCAGCGGAGCCCCAGCATTTT.

This chain uses TRBV19 with TRBJ2-3, with TRBD2 matching 7 bases. V gave up 0 bases and J gave up 5 bases; unmatched junction bases: 14. CDR1 and CDR2 from the germline V gene are LNHDA and SQIVND (reference sequence). This CDR3 has 18 amino acids. The CDR3 here is CASSIDLGSREYGDTQYF. In nucleotides, the CDR3 is TGTGCCAGTAGTATAGATCTCGGCTCGCGGGAGTACGGAGATACGCAGTATTTT.

This clone was seen once. The genes are TRBV6-1 and TRBJ1-2; TRBD1 might be the D (5 bases). This CDR3 spans 14 amino acids. CDR1 is MNHNS and CDR2 is SASEGT in the germline V gene. The V end was cut by 2 bases, the J end by 5 bases, with 12 bases between. The DNA of the CDR3 is TGTGCCAGCAGTGAAAGGGAGGGACGTTATGGCTACACCTTC. Its protein product is CASSEREGRYGYTF.